Below are 19 T cell receptor beta chains sequenced from a single sample in a study of control samples from healthy donors and cancer patients. Assay: immunoSEQ multiplex PCR; the TCRdb copy retains only in-frame clones and omits some. The sample carries about 100,000 clones, 70% to 90% recorded once. Sequencing input: blood. All receptors derive from a man aged 25 to 40 in good health.

The chain carries TRBV9 and TRBJ2-1; weak D call: TRBD2 (6 bases). The CDR3 consists of 14 residues. Germline CDR1 SGDLS, CDR2 YYNGEE. Deletions cut 2 bases from V and 6 bases from J, with 12 bases between. CDR3 bases: TGTGCCAGCAGCGTCGGTGGAGGGAGCAATGAGCAGTTCTTC. This encodes CASSVGGGSNEQFF.

This chain connects TRBV12-3 or TRBV12-4 to TRBJ2-7; the D is unclear. The CDR3 covers 13 residues. V dropped 9 bases and J dropped 0 bases, with 12 bases sitting between them. The CDR3 here is CASNPSSSYEQYF. As DNA, the CDR3 is TGTGCCAGTAATCCATCAAGCTCCTACGAGCAGTACTTC.

The genes are TRBV21-1 and TRBJ2-1; the D call TRBD2 from the table was never checked on the DNA. TRBV21-1 is a pseudogene. The CDR3 has 19 amino acids. The CDR3 sequence is CASSNRFLFSGRAYNEQFF. CDR3 DNA sequence: TGTGCCAGCAGCAACCGCTTTCTATTTAGCGGGCGGGCATACAATGAGCAGTTCTTC.

The chain couples TRBV9 to TRBJ2-3; 13 bases fit TRBD2. This CDR3 region has 19 residues. Germline CDR1 reads SGDLS; CDR2 reads YYNGEE. V was clipped by 0 bases and J by 0 bases; unmatched bases: 7. CDR3 DNA: TGTGCCAGCAGCGTAGCCCGGACTAGCGGGAGCCTAAGCACAGATACGCAGTATTTT. This codes for CASSVARTSGSLSTDTQYF. The complete variable domain, with remaining parts taken from reference TRBV9 and TRBJ2-3, reads DSGVTQTPKHLITATGQRVTLRCSPRSGDLSVYWYQQSLDQGLQFLIQYYNGEERAKGNILERFSAQQFPDLHSELNLSSLELGDSALYFCASSVARTSGSLSTDTQYFGPGTRLTVL.

V is TRBV6-2 or TRBV6-3 and J is TRBJ2-1, with 7 bases fitting TRBD2. CDR1 and CDR2 from the germline V gene are MNHEY and SVGEGT. V lost 5 bases to trimming and J lost 0 bases; unmatched junction nucleotides: 7. This CDR3 has 16 residues. The chain's CDR3 is CASSRLSGNSYNEQFF. Written as DNA, the CDR3 is TGTGCCAGCAGTAGACTCAGCGGGAACTCCTACAATGAGCAGTTCTTC.

The chain couples TRBV24-1 to TRBJ1-4, with D perhaps TRBD1 (5 bases). Germline values: CDR1 KGHDR, CDR2 SFDVKD. The CDR3 is 16 amino acids. Trimming took off 2 bases at V and 4 bases at J, with 13 bases between the two ends. CDR3 nucleotides: TGTGCCACCAGTGATTCCGGACCGAGGGGTAATGAAAAACTGTTTTTT. Translation gives CATSDSGPRGNEKLFF.

The sample holds one count of this clone. The chain is built from TRBV7-9 and TRBJ2-3; TRBD1 matches at 8 bases. CDR1 and CDR2 (germline): SEHNR, FQNEAQ (reference sequence). J was trimmed by 4 bases and V by 2 bases; bases with no gene match: 8. The CDR3 is made up of 16 amino acids. CDR3 protein: CASSLFRQGAADTQYF. For the CDR3, the DNA is TGTGCCAGCAGCTTATTTCGGCAGGGGGCCGCAGATACGCAGTATTTT.

This chain uses TRBV19 with TRBJ2-5; 11 bases fit TRBD2. Losses at the gene ends were 3 bases for V and 4 bases for J; bases not matched to a gene: 7. The CDR3 has 16 residues. CDR1 is LNHDA and CDR2 is SQIVND in the germline V gene (reference sequence). CDR3 in DNA: TGTGCCAGTAGTATCGGAGGACTAGCGGGTATAGAGACCCAGTACTTC. It encodes CASSIGGLAGIETQYF.

This chain joins TRBV3-1 (or the pseudogene TRBV3-2) and TRBJ1-1; tentatively, D is TRBD1 (5 bases). The germline V gene encodes CDR1 LGHDT and CDR2 YNNKEL (reference sequence). The V end lost 5 bases, the J end lost 1 base, and 17 bases lay between the germline ends. CDR3 size: 16 residues. The CDR3 bases are TGTGCCAGCAGCGCTTGGACGGGAAGGGGGAACACTGAAGCTTTCTTT. It translates to CASSAWTGRGNTEAFF.

V usage is TRBV2 and J usage is TRBJ2-1; TRBD2 matches at 9 bases. The germline gives CDR1 SNHLY, CDR2 FYNNEI. The ends lost 3 bases at V and 7 bases at J; junction bases unmatched: 10. The CDR3 consists of 16 residues. The DNA of the CDR3 is TGTGCCAGCAGTGAGGGTCAAGCGGGAGGTAAGAATGAGCAGTTCTTC. It encodes CASSEGQAGGKNEQFF.

The chain combines TRBV7-2 with TRBJ1-2; 7 bases agree with TRBD1. Germline V CDR1 and CDR2: SGHTA, FQGNSA. CDR3 size: 16 residues. The V gene end was trimmed by 2 bases and the J gene end by 2 bases; junction bases not matched to a gene: 8. The CDR3 DNA follows: TGTGCCAGCAGCTTAACGCAGACAGGGAACAACTATGGCTACACCTTC. Translating gives CASSLTQTGNNYGYTF.

The V call is TRBV12-3 or TRBV12-4, the J call TRBJ2-1, with a possible D match to TRBD2 (5 bases). The CDR3 has 13 amino acids. The V gene lost 2 bases and the J gene lost 6 bases, with 8 bases spanning the gap. CDR3 region: CASSLRRGNEQFF. CDR3 nucleotide sequence: TGTGCCAGCAGTTTACGCCGGGGCAATGAGCAGTTCTTC.

CDR3 sequence reads: CASSPGDRVKQETQYF. CDR3 in DNA: TGTGCCAGCTCACCAGGGGACAGGGTGAAGCAAGAGACCCAGTACTTC. The chain joins TRBV18 to TRBJ2-5, with 9 bases identical to TRBD1. The CDR3 totals 16 residues. Trimming took 2 bases from V and 2 from J; bases not matched to a gene: 6. Germline V lookup: CDR1 KGHSH, CDR2 LQKENI.

The table lists this clone with a count of one. The genes are TRBV4-2 and TRBJ1-4; D gene unclear. This CDR3 is 15 amino acids long. V dropped 4 bases and J dropped 6 bases, with 15 bases sitting between them. Germline V gene data show CDR1 as LGHNA and CDR2 as YNFKEQ. For the CDR3, the DNA is TGTGCCAGCAGCCCATATATAGGAGCGGATGAAAAACTGTTTTTT. It is translated as CASSPYIGADEKLFF.

The rearrangement links TRBV19 to TRBJ1-6, with D tentatively TRBD1 (5 bases). The germline V gene encodes CDR1 LNHDA and CDR2 SQIVND (reference sequence). The V end was cut by 8 bases, the J end by 7 bases, with 15 bases between. The CDR3 sequence is 14 residues long. CDR3 amino acids: CASSMAGYNSPLHF. Written as DNA, the CDR3 is TGTGCCAGTTCCATGGCAGGGTACAATTCACCCCTCCACTTT.

The chain uses TRBV24-1 and TRBJ1-1, with D maybe TRBD1 (5 bases). V dropped 4 bases and J dropped 4 bases, with 15 bases sitting between them. CDR1 KGHDR and CDR2 SFDVKD come from the germline V gene. The CDR3 runs 15 residues. This CDR3 is CATSDRDLLATEAFF. Here the CDR3 DNA reads TGTGCCACCAGTGACAGGGACCTCCTGGCCACTGAAGCTTTCTTT.

The chain couples TRBV7-3 to TRBJ1-6; no clear D. The ends were cut back, 5 bases at V and 7 bases at J, with 18 bases in the middle. The CDR3 covers 16 residues. Per germline, CDR1 SGHTA and CDR2 FQGTGA. The CDR3 here is CASSLDGRGPNSPLHF. CDR3 DNA: TGTGCCAGCAGCCTTGACGGGAGAGGGCCGAATTCACCCCTCCACTTT.

This rearrangement joins TRBV6-5 to TRBJ1-1, with D possibly being TRBD1 (5 bases). Trimming shortened V by 0 bases and J by 0 bases, and 11 bases separated the two germline ends. Germline lookup yields CDR1 MNHEY and CDR2 SVGAGI. The CDR3 totals 16 residues. This CDR3 reads CASSYSSSGLNTEAFF. DNA of the CDR3: TGTGCCAGCAGTTACTCTAGCTCAGGGTTGAACACTGAAGCTTTCTTT.

This chain uses TRBV5-6 with TRBJ2-1; unclear D gene. Germline V gives CDR1 SGHDT, CDR2 YYEEEE. CDR3 length: 12 amino acids. V lost 4 bases to trimming and J lost 5 bases, with 7 bases between them. The CDR3 region has the DNA TGTGCCAGCAGCCGGACGCACAATGAGCAGTTCTTC. It codes for CASSRTHNEQFF.